The next 31 T cell receptor beta chains were all read from a single sample in a study of shared clonotypes between healthy human individuals. The method was immunoSEQ multiplex PCR; TCRdb's version includes in-frame clones alone and lacks a portion of them. The data contain some 2 million clones, about 95% of them seen just once; the ten biggest clones take up about 1.1%. It was CD45RO-negative cells, positively selected for CCR7, that made up naive CD8 cells, with terminally differentiated effector memory CD45RA+ cells excluded. The specimen was naive CD8+ T cells sorted from blood. These receptors came from a man between 18 and 35 years old in good health.

V is TRBV6-1 and J is TRBJ1-5; tentative D call: TRBD1 (5 bases). The germline gives CDR1 MNHNS, CDR2 SASEGT. This CDR3 is built from 15 residues. Trimming took off 1 base at V and 8 bases at J, with 15 bases between the two ends. Here the CDR3 DNA reads TGTGCCAGCAGTGAAGGGTCTTCCCCGGGGGAGCCCCAGCATTTT. Protein sequence: CASSEGSSPGEPQHF.

This chain uses TRBV7-9 with TRBJ1-2, with 8 bases lining up with TRBD1. With 1 base clipped from V and 0 bases from J, the junction kept 1 base outside the gene matches. CDR3 length: 15 amino acids. Germline V gives CDR1 SEHNR, CDR2 FQNEAQ (reference sequence). The CDR3 nucleotides are TGTGCCAGCAGCTTAGAACAGGGGGCTAACTATGGCTACACCTTC. This encodes CASSLEQGANYGYTF. The full variable domain, rest sourced from reference TRBV7-9 and TRBJ1-2, is DTGVSQNPRHKITKRGQNVTFRCDPISEHNRLYWYRQTLGQGPEFLTYFQNEAQLEKSRLLSDRFSAERPKGSFSTLEIQRTEQGDSAMYLCASSLEQGANYGYTFGSGTRLTVV.

The chain combines TRBV4-1 with TRBJ2-3; TRBD2 matches 7 bases. V shed 2 bases and J 5 bases; nucleotides not matched to a gene: 7. The CDR3 runs to 15 residues. Germline V lookup: CDR1 MGHRA, CDR2 YSYEKL. The CDR3: CASSQMGAGQDTQYF. The CDR3 nucleotides read TGCGCCAGCAGCCAAATGGGAGCGGGGCAAGATACGCAGTATTTT.

This clone was observed once. V is TRBV4-1 and J is TRBJ1-1; D is unclear. Germline loops: CDR1 MGHRA, CDR2 YSYEKL. Trimming shortened V by 1 base and J by 11 bases, and 17 bases separated the two germline ends. The CDR3 totals 14 residues. The CDR3 DNA is TGCGCCAGCAGCCAAGGAGGCGAGGGAGGAACTGCTTTCTTT. Its protein is CASSQGGEGGTAFF.

The chain recombines TRBV30 with TRBJ2-7; D is tentatively TRBD1 or TRBD2 (5 bases each). The CDR3 has 14 amino acids. CDR1 is GTSNPN, CDR2 SVGIG, per germline (reference sequence). Trimming left V 0 bases short and J 5 bases short, with 14 bases between. CDR3 sequence reads: CAWSVPRVEDEQYF. CDR3 in DNA: TGTGCCTGGAGTGTACCCAGGGTGGAGGACGAGCAGTACTTC.

The rearrangement joins TRBV2 to TRBJ1-1; tentative D call: TRBD1 (6 bases). V dropped 4 bases and J dropped 4 bases, with 10 bases sitting between them. The CDR3 contains 13 residues. The V gene's germline CDR1 is SNHLY and CDR2 FYNNEI. This CDR3 reads CASSAGGGTEAFF. The CDR3 bases are TGTGCCAGCAGTGCAGGAGGGGGCACTGAAGCTTTCTTT.

The chain joins TRBV11-2 to TRBJ1-4; possible D gene TRBD1, 5 bases. In germline, CDR1 is SGHAT, CDR2 FQNNGV. V was trimmed by 2 bases and J by 6 bases, leaving 19 bases between them. The CDR3 loop spans 17 amino acids. CDR3 sequence: CASSLRGTSSGDEKLFF. CDR3 nucleotides: TGTGCCAGCAGCTTAAGGGGCACCTCTTCTGGAGATGAAAAACTGTTTTTT.

This chain links TRBV7-9 with TRBJ2-5, with 11 bases fitting TRBD2. V dropped 0 bases and J dropped 4; count of bases not matched to a gene: 4. This CDR3 is 16 amino acids long. Germline loops: CDR1 SEHNR, CDR2 FQNEAQ (reference sequence). This CDR3 reads CASSLASGGAVETQYF. Here the CDR3 DNA reads TGTGCCAGCAGCTTAGCTAGCGGGGGGGCCGTAGAGACCCAGTACTTC.

The chain links TRBV27 to TRBJ2-1; 8 positions agree with TRBD2. J gave up 4 bases and V 1 base, and 6 bases lay outside the gene matches. Germline CDR1 MNHEY, CDR2 SMNVEV (reference sequence). The CDR3 is made up of 16 amino acids. CDR3 bases: TGTGCCAGCAGTTTATTGAGTACTAGCGGATACAATGAGCAGTTCTTC. Protein product: CASSLLSTSGYNEQFF.

The chain links TRBV6-5 to TRBJ1-4; D is possibly TRBD1 (5 bases). V lost 5 bases and J lost 1, with 11 bases in between. CDR1 is MNHEY and CDR2 is SVGAGI in the germline V gene. This CDR3 has 15 residues. The CDR3: CASSPVGGTNEKLFF. The DNA for the CDR3 is TGTGCCAGCAGTCCTGTGGGGGGAACTAATGAAAAACTGTTTTTT.

The chain uses TRBV6-5 and TRBJ2-1, with 9 nucleotides matching TRBD1. Germline V gene data show CDR1 as MNHEY and CDR2 as SVGAGI. V lost 6 bases, J lost 6 bases, and 6 bases stayed unmatched. CDR3 length equals 14 residues. CDR3 in DNA: TGTGCCAGCAGAAGGACAGGGGTCGGCAATGAGCAGTTCTTC. It codes for CASRRTGVGNEQFF.

The chain employs TRBV10-2 and TRBJ2-1; the D call may be TRBD1 or TRBD2 (5 bases each). The V and J ends lost 3 bases and 5 bases respectively, with 17 bases between them. CDR3 length equals 16 residues. The germline V gene has CDR1 WSHSY and CDR2 SAAADI. The CDR3 DNA sequence: TGCGCCAGCAGTGAAATGGGACCCCCTTCCGACAATGAGCAGTTCTTC. It codes for CASSEMGPPSDNEQFF.

V and J are TRBV2 and TRBJ1-1; D uncertain. Germline V lookup: CDR1 SNHLY, CDR2 FYNNEI. The CDR3 consists of 14 residues. Trimming removed 1 base from V and 4 bases from J, with 10 bases in between. This chain's CDR3 is CASSEETSTTEAFF. DNA of the CDR3: TGTGCCAGCAGTGAAGAAACGAGTACCACTGAAGCTTTCTTT.

V gene TRBV7-9 combines with J gene TRBJ2-6; D is undetermined. Germline V lookup: CDR1 SEHNR, CDR2 FQNEAQ (reference sequence). Between the trimmed V and J ends, which lost 3 bases and 0 bases, there was a span of 9 bases. The CDR3 is 16 amino acids. The CDR3 DNA follows: TGTGCCAGCAGCTTCCCACGTGTCTCTGGGGCCAACGTCCTGACTTTC. Its protein product is CASSFPRVSGANVLTF.

This clone was counted a single time. Other DNA variants within this sample encode the same CDR3. The chain recombines TRBV9 with TRBJ2-7; D may be TRBD1 (5 bases). The V end was cut by 2 bases, the J end by 1 base, with 7 bases between. Germline CDR1 and CDR2: SGDLS and YYNGEE. This CDR3 is built from 13 residues. The chain's CDR3 is CASSVTDSYEQYF. CDR3 bases: TGTGCCAGCAGCGTGACAGATTCCTACGAGCAGTACTTC. The full variable domain, its missing parts supplied by reference TRBV9 and TRBJ2-7, is DSGVTQTPKHLITATGQRVTLRCSPRSGDLSVYWYQQSLDQGLQFLIQYYNGEERAKGNILERFSAQQFPDLHSELNLSSLELGDSALYFCASSVTDSYEQYFGPGTRLTVT.

V is TRBV9 and J is TRBJ2-7; TRBD1 agrees at 10 bases. The trim removed 0 bases at V and 6 bases at J, leaving 9 bases unmatched. Germline loops: CDR1 SGDLS, CDR2 YYNGEE. CDR3 length: 16 amino acids. CDR3 sequence: CASSVDPDRGRIEQYF. Written as DNA, the CDR3 is TGTGCCAGCAGCGTAGACCCTGACAGGGGGCGCATCGAGCAGTACTTC.

V and J are TRBV9 and TRBJ2-5; 7 bases line up with TRBD2. The CDR3 runs 16 residues. Germline loops: CDR1 SGDLS, CDR2 YYNGEE. J lost 1 base, V lost 4 bases, and 10 bases had no gene match. In DNA form, the CDR3 reads TGTGCCAGCAGCCACCCCCTTCGGGGGGTCCAAGAGACCCAGTACTTC. Encoded protein: CASSHPLRGVQETQYF. Together with reference TRBV9 and TRBJ2-5, the CDR3 gives the full variable domain: DSGVTQTPKHLITATGQRVTLRCSPRSGDLSVYWYQQSLDQGLQFLIQYYNGEERAKGNILERFSAQQFPDLHSELNLSSLELGDSALYFCASSHPLRGVQETQYFGPGTRLLVL.

The V call is TRBV5-1, the J call TRBJ1-4, with TRBD1 matching over 9 bases. CDR3 length: 14 residues. V dropped 4 bases and J dropped 5; count of bases not matched to a gene: 3. CDR1 and CDR2 from the germline V gene are SGHRS and YFSETQ. CDR3 sequence: CASSTGTGNEKLFF. CDR3 in DNA: TGCGCCAGCAGCACCGGGACAGGGAATGAAAAACTGTTTTTT.

The rearrangement joins TRBV7-6 to TRBJ2-3; 9 bases align to TRBD2. Germline lookup yields CDR1 SGHVS and CDR2 FNYEAQ. V trimming: 5 bases; J trimming: 4 bases; junction bases outside the gene matches: 22. CDR3 length: 20 amino acids. The CDR3 reads CASSGEERGNSGGISDTQYF. As DNA, the CDR3 is TGTGCCAGCAGCGGCGAAGAAAGGGGTAATAGCGGGGGTATATCAGATACGCAGTATTTT.

DNA for the CDR3: TGTGCCAGCAGCCAAGCCGGGCTCACCGGGGAGCTGTTTTTT. It specifies CASSQAGLTGELFF. This chain uses TRBV14 with TRBJ2-2; D not resolved. V dropped 1 base and J dropped 4 bases, with 7 bases sitting between them. Germline V gives CDR1 SGHDN, CDR2 FVKESK. There are 14 residues in the CDR3.

J is TRBJ2-3 and V is TRBV2, with D perhaps TRBD2 (6 bases). The CDR3 is 16 residues long. Per germline, CDR1 SNHLY and CDR2 FYNNEI. Trimming took 2 bases from V and 4 from J, leaving 16 bases between them. DNA for the CDR3: TGTGCCAGCAGTGAATTGGGGGGAGTGGGTTCAGATACGCAGTATTTT. Translation gives CASSELGGVGSDTQYF.

This clone has only a few counts. This sequence joins TRBV27 and TRBJ1-1; D is perhaps TRBD1 (5 bases). The CDR3 consists of 14 residues. Germline V CDR1 and CDR2: MNHEY, SMNVEV (reference sequence). V was shortened by 5 bases and J by 4 bases, with 14 bases between the two germline ends. The CDR3 sequence is CASSPGVGGTEAFF. CDR3 sequence (DNA): TGTGCCAGCAGTCCGGGGGTGGGCGGCACTGAAGCTTTCTTT.

DNA for the CDR3: TGTGCCAGCAGCTTACGGACCCCGCCAAGTGAGCAGTTCTTC. Amino acid sequence: CASSLRTPPSEQFF. The chain recombines TRBV7-2 with TRBJ2-1; no definite D call. V was pared by 2 bases and J by 9 bases, with 14 bases between. The CDR3 covers 14 residues. CDR1 and CDR2 from the germline V gene are SGHTA and FQGNSA.

The chain employs TRBV7-9 and TRBJ2-5; D not resolved. There are 12 residues in the CDR3. CDR1 is SEHNR and CDR2 is FQNEAQ in the germline V gene (reference sequence). Trimming cost V 5 bases and J 5 bases, with 9 bases left between them. CDR3 nucleotides: TGTGCCAGCAGCGGAACAAGGGAGACCCAGTACTTC. It encodes CASSGTRETQYF.

Only one count was recorded for this clone. This chain uses TRBV27 with TRBJ2-7, with TRBD2 matching over 8 bases. Trimming cost V 1 base and J 4 bases; bases outside gene matches: 12. The CDR3 sequence is 17 residues long. CDR1 and CDR2 from the germline V gene are MNHEY and SMNVEV (reference sequence). CDR3 residues: CASSLFAGLAQGYEQYF. DNA of the CDR3: TGTGCCAGCAGTTTATTCGCTGGACTAGCCCAAGGGTACGAGCAGTACTTC.

The V call is TRBV7-9, the J call TRBJ1-3; D is undetermined. Trimming left V 0 bases short and J 0 bases short, with 12 bases between. This CDR3 region has 17 residues. Germline V gives CDR1 SEHNR, CDR2 FQNEAQ (reference sequence). The CDR3, as DNA: TGTGCCAGCAGCTTAGCGGGTCCCCTTAGCTCTGGAAACACCATATATTTT. Protein product: CASSLAGPLSSGNTIYF. The full variable domain, with the rest looked up from reference TRBV7-9 and TRBJ1-3, is DTGVSQNPRHKITKRGQNVTFRCDPISEHNRLYWYRQTLGQGPEFLTYFQNEAQLEKSRLLSDRFSAERPKGSFSTLEIQRTEQGDSAMYLCASSLAGPLSSGNTIYFGEGSWLTVV.

V gene TRBV5-4 combines with J gene TRBJ2-5, with D possibly being TRBD1 or TRBD2 (5 bases each). Germline CDR1 and CDR2: SGHNT and YYREEE (reference sequence). The CDR3 has 14 residues. Between the trimmed V and J ends, which lost 0 bases and 4 bases, there was a span of 10 bases. Here the CDR3 DNA reads TGTGCCAGCAGCTTGGGAGGGGTACTAGAGACCCAGTACTTC. Amino acids: CASSLGGVLETQYF.

The chain couples TRBV13 to TRBJ2-7; 8 positions agree with TRBD1. The germline V gene has CDR1 PRHDT and CDR2 FYEKMQ (reference sequence). This CDR3 comprises 16 residues. With V trimmed by 5 bases and J by 3 bases, 12 bases remained unmatched. CDR3: CASSPTRTGLVYEQYF. Written as DNA, the CDR3 is TGTGCCAGCAGCCCAACCCGGACAGGGCTGGTCTACGAGCAGTACTTC.

The chain links TRBV29-1 to TRBJ2-3; D might be TRBD1 (5 bases). The CDR3 has 15 residues. The germline V and J ends were trimmed by 3 bases and 8 bases, with 21 bases remaining between them. Germline-derived CDR1 and CDR2 are SQVTM and ANQGSEA. CDR3 nucleotides: TGCAGCGTTGATTGGGCGCAGGGTACAACCTCTACGCAGTATTTT. It yields the protein CSVDWAQGTTSTQYF.

The chain is built from TRBV28 and TRBJ2-3; maybe TRBD1 (5 bases). This CDR3 comprises 15 residues. Germline V gene lookup returns CDR1 MDHEN and CDR2 SYDVKM. Trimming stripped 3 bases from V and 3 bases from J, with 13 bases between. This chain's CDR3 is CASSFDRIGTDTQYF. The CDR3 DNA reads as TGTGCCAGCAGTTTCGACAGAATTGGAACAGATACGCAGTATTTT.

This clone was observed a single time. This sequence joins TRBV9 and TRBJ1-1, with TRBD1 identical over 11 bases. Germline loops: CDR1 SGDLS, CDR2 YYNGEE. This CDR3 comprises 15 residues. Trimming cost V 3 bases and J 5 bases; bases outside gene matches: 6. The CDR3 DNA is TGTGCCAGCAGCGCGGACAGGGGGCCAGGGACTGAAGCTTTCTTT. The encoded protein is CASSADRGPGTEAFF.